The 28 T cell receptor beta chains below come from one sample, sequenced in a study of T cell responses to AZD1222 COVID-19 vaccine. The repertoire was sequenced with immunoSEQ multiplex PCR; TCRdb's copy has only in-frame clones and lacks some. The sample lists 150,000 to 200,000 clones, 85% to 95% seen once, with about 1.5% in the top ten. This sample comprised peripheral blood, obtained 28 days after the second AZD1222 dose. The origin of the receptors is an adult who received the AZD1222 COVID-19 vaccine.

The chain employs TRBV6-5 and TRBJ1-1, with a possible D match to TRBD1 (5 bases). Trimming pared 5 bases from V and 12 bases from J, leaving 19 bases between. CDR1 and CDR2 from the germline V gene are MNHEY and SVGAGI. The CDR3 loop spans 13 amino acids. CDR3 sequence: CASSHTGNPGSFF. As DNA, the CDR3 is TGTGCCAGCAGTCACACAGGTAACCCCGGGTCTTTCTTT.

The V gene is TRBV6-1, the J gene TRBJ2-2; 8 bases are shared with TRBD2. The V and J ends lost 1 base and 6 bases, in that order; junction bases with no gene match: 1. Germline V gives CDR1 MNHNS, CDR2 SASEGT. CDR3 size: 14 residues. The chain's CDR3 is CASSEGTSPGELFF. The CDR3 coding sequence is TGTGCCAGCAGTGAAGGGACTAGCCCCGGGGAGCTGTTTTTT.

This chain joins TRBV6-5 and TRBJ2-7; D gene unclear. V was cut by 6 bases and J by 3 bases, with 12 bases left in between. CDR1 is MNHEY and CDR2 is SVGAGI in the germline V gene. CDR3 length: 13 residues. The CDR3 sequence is CASRDLADYEQYF. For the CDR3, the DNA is TGTGCCAGCAGGGATCTGGCAGACTACGAGCAGTACTTC.

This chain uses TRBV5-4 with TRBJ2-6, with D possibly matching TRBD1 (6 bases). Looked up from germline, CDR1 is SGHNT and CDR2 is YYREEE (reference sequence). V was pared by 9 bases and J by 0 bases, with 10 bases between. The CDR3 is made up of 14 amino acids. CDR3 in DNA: TGTGCCACCAGACAGGTCTCTGGGGCCAACGTCCTGACTTTC. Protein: CATRQVSGANVLTF.

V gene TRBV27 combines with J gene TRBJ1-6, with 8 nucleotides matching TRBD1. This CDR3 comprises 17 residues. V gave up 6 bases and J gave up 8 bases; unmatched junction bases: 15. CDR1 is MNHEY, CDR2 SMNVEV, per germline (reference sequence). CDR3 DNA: TGTGCCAGCAGAACTGACAGGGGTCCAGACTCCTATTCACCCCTCCACTTT. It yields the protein CASRTDRGPDSYSPLHF.

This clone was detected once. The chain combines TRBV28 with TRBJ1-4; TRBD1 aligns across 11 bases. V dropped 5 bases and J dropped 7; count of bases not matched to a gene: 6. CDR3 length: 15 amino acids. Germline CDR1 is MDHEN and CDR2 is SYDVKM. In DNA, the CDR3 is TGTGCCAGCAGTCGCCCGGGACAGGGGGGTGAAAAACTGTTTTTT. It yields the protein CASSRPGQGGEKLFF.

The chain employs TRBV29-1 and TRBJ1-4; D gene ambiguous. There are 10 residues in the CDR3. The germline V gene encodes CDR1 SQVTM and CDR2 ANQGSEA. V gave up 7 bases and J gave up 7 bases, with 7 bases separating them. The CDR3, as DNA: TGCAGCGCCGGCGGTGAAAAACTGTTTTTT. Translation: CSAGGEKLFF.

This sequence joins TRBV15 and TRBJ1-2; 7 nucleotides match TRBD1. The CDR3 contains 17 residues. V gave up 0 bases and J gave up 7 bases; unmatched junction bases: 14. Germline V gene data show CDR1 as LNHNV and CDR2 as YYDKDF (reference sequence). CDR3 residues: CATSREPGQQRRTGYTF. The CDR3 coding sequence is TGTGCCACCAGCAGAGAACCGGGACAGCAAAGGAGAACTGGCTACACCTTC. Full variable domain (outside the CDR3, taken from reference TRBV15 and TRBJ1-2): DAMVIQNPRYQVTQFGKPVTLSCSQTLNHNVMYWYQQKSSQAPKLLFHYYDKDFNNEADTPDNFQSRRPNTSFCFLDIRSPGLGDTAMYLCATSREPGQQRRTGYTFGSGTRLTVV.

The CDR3 here is CASGLVGIRLDWTYGYTF. The CDR3 coding sequence is TGTGCTAGTGGTTTGGTAGGTATTCGACTGGATTGGACCTATGGCTACACCTTC. This sequence joins TRBV12-5 and TRBJ1-2, with D uncertain. This CDR3 is built from 18 residues. Trimming left V 0 bases short and J 4 bases short, with 21 bases between. The germline V gene has CDR1 LGHNT and CDR2 FRNRAP.

CDR3 amino acids: CASSLMGRENTIYF. CDR3 DNA sequence: TGTGCCAGCAGCTTAATGGGCAGGGAGAACACCATATATTTT. The V and J genes are TRBV7-9 and TRBJ1-3, with D maybe TRBD1 (5 bases). V dropped 2 bases and J dropped 7 bases, with 12 bases sitting between them. The CDR3 is made up of 14 amino acids. Germline V gene data show CDR1 as SEHNR and CDR2 as FQNEAQ (reference sequence).

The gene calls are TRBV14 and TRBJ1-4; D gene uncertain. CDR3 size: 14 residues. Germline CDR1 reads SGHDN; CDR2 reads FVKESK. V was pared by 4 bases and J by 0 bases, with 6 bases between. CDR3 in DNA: TGTGCCAGCAGCCGACTTGCAACTAATGAAAAACTGTTTTTT. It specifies CASSRLATNEKLFF.

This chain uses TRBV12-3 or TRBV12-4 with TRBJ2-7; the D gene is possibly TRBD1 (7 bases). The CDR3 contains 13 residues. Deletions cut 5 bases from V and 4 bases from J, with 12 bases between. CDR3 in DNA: TGTGCCAGCAGTCAGGGGGGAAGGTACGAGCAGTACTTC. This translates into CASSQGGRYEQYF.

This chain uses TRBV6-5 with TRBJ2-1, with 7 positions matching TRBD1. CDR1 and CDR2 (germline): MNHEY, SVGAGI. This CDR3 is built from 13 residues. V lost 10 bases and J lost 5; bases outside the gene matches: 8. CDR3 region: CANRDSLNNEQFF. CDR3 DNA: TGTGCCAACCGGGACAGTTTAAACAATGAGCAGTTCTTC.

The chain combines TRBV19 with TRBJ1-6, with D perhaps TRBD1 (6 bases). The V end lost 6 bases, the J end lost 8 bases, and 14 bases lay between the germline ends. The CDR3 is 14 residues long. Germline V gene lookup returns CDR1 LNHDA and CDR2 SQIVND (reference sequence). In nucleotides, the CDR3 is TGTGCCAGTAGACCCGGACAGCATCATTCACCCCTCCACTTT. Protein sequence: CASRPGQHHSPLHF. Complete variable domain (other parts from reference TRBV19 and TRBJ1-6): DGGITQSPKYLFRKEGQNVTLSCEQNLNHDAMYWYRQDPGQGLRLIYYSQIVNDFQKGDIAEGYSVSREKKESFPLTVTSAQKNPTAFYLCASRPGQHHSPLHFGNGTRLTVT.

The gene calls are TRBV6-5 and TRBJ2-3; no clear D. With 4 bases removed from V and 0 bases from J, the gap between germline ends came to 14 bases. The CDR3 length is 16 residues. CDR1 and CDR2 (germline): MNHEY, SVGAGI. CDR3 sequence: CASSFELRVSTDTQYF. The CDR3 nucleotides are TGTGCCAGCAGTTTTGAACTCCGAGTTAGCACAGATACGCAGTATTTT.

Here the CDR3 reads CATSRDRVQPQHF. The CDR3 nucleotides are TGTGCCACCAGCAGAGACAGAGTTCAGCCCCAGCATTTT. The V and J genes are TRBV15 and TRBJ1-5; D is uncertain. Germline assignment: CDR1 LNHNV and CDR2 YYDKDF (reference sequence). V gave up 0 bases and J gave up 6 bases, with 6 bases separating them. The CDR3 consists of 13 residues.

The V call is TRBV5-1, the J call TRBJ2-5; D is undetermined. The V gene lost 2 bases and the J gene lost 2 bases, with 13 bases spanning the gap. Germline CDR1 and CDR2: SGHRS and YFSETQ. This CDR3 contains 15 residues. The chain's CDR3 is CASSFRVNFQETQYF. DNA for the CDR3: TGCGCCAGCAGCTTCCGGGTCAACTTTCAAGAGACCCAGTACTTC.

CDR3 bases: TGTGCCAGCAGCCCGGGACTAGCGGGGGCACTCACAGATACGCAGTATTTT. The encoded protein is CASSPGLAGALTDTQYF. The chain employs TRBV7-2 and TRBJ2-3, with 14 nucleotides matching TRBD2. With 5 bases clipped from V and 2 bases from J, the junction kept 6 bases outside the gene matches. The CDR3 has 17 residues. Germline V gives CDR1 SGHTA, CDR2 FQGNSA.

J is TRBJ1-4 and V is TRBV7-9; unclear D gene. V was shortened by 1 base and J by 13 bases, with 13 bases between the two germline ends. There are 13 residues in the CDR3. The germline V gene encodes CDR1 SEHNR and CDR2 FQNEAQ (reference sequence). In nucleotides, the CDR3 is TGTGCCAGCAGCTTAGACCGCCACCGGGGACTGTTTTTT. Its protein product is CASSLDRHRGLFF.

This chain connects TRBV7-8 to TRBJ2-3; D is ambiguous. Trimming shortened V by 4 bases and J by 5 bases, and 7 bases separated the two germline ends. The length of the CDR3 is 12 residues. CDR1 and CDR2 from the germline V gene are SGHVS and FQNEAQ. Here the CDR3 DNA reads TGTGCCAGCAGCTCCGTCGGAGATACGCAGTATTTT. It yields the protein CASSSVGDTQYF.

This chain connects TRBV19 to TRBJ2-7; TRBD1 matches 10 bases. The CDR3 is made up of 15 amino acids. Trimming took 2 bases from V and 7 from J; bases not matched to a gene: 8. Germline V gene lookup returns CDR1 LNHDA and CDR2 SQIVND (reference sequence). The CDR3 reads CASSIRDRGQGEQYF. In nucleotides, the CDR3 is TGTGCCAGTAGTATACGTGACAGGGGGCAAGGGGAGCAGTACTTC.

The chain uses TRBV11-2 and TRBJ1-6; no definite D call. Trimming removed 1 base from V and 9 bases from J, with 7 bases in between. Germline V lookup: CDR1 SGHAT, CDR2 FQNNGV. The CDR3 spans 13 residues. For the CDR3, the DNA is TGTGCCAGCAGCTTAGGCTCGGTTTCACCCCTCCACTTT. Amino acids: CASSLGSVSPLHF.

The CDR3 sequence: CASSSLLFEQYF. The CDR3, as DNA: TGTGCCAGCAGCTCCCTCCTTTTCGAGCAGTACTTC. This chain uses TRBV7-9 with TRBJ2-7; no firm D call. Germline CDR1 reads SEHNR; CDR2 reads FQNEAQ (reference sequence). The CDR3 spans 12 residues. With 4 bases removed from V and 6 bases from J, the gap between germline ends came to 10 bases.

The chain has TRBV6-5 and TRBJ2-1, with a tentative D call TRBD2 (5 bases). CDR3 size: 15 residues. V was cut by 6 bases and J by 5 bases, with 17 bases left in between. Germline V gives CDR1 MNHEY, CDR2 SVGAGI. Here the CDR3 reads CASSSTGSINNEQFF. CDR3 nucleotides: TGTGCCAGCAGCTCTACGGGATCGATAAACAATGAGCAGTTCTTC.

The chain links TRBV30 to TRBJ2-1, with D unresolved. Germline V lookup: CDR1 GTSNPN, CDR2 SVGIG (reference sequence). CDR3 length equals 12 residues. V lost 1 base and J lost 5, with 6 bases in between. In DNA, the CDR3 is TGTGCCTGGAGTGGATACGACAATGAGCAGTTCTTC. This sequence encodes CAWSGYDNEQFF. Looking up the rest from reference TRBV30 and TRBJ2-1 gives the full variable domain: SQTIHQWPATLVQPVGSPLSLECTVEGTSNPNLYWYRQAAGRGLQLLFYSVGIGQISSEVPQNLSASRPQDRQFILSSKKLLLSDSGFYLCAWSGYDNEQFFGPGTRLTVL.

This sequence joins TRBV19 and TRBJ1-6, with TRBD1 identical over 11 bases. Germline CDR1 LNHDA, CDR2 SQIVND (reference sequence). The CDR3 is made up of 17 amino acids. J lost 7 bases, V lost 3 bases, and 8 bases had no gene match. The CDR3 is CASSISGTGGGNSPLHF. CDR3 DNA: TGTGCCAGTAGTATCTCGGGGACAGGGGGGGGAAATTCACCCCTCCACTTT.

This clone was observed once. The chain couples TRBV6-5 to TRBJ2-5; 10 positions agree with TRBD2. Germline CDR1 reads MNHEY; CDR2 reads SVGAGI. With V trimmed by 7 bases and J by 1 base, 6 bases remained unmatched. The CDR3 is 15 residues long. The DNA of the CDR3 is TGTGCCAGCATGAGGACTAGCGGCCCCCAAGAGACCCAGTACTTC. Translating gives CASMRTSGPQETQYF.

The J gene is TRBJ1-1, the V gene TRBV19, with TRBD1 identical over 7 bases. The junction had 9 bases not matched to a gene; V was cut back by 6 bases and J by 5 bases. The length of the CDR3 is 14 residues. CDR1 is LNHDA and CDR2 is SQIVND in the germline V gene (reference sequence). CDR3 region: CASSQTGMGTEAFF. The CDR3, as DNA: TGTGCCAGTAGCCAGACAGGGATGGGAACTGAAGCTTTCTTT.